This T cell receptor beta chain is drawn from a study of blood T cell repertoires in COVID-19. Sequencing was performed with immunoSEQ multiplex PCR; in TCRdb, only in-frame clones are kept and a portion is missing. This table holds about 59,000 clones, 70% to 85% found once. V was shortened by 1 base and J by 2 bases, with 8 bases between the two germline ends. Germline CDR1 SGHNT, CDR2 YYREEE (reference sequence). CDR3 size: 14 residues. The source material was peripheral blood. J is TRBJ2-3 and V is TRBV5-4; D remains ambiguous. The source is a human donor in a cohort sampled during active COVID-19. As DNA, the CDR3 is TGTGCCAGCAGCTTGAATCAGAACACAGATACGCAGTATTTT. Translated: CASSLNQNTDTQYF. Variable domain in full (rest from reference TRBV5-4 and TRBJ2-3): ETGVTQSPTHLIKTRGQQVTLRCSSQSGHNTVSWYQQALGQGPQFIFQYYREEENGRGNFPPRFSGLQFPNYSSELNVNALELDDSALYLCASSLNQNTDTQYFGPGTRLTVL.